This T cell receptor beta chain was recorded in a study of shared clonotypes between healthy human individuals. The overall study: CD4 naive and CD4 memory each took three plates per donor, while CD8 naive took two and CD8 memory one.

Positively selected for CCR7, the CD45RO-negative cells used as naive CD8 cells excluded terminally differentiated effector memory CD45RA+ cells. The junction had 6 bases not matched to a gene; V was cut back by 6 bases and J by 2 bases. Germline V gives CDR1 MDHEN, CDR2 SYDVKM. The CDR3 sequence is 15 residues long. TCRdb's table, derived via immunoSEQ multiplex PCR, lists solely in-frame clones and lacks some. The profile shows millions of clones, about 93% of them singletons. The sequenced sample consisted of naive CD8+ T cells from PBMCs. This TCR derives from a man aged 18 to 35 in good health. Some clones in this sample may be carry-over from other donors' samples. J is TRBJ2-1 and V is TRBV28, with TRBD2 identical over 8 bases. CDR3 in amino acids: CASRRGGLAYNEQFF. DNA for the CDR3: TGTGCCAGCAGACGGGGGGGACTAGCCTACAATGAGCAGTTCTTC.